Below are 18 T cell receptor beta chains sequenced from a single sample in a study of cytomegalovirus exposure and HLA in healthy donors. Assay used: immunoSEQ multiplex PCR; TCRdb lists only in-frame clones, some missing. Here the sample spans 150,000 to 200,000 clones, around nine tenths being singletons. The sequenced sample consisted of PBMCs. The receptor set was obtained from a man aged 18 to 29 in good health and CMV-seropositive.

The J gene is TRBJ2-1, the V gene TRBV7-9, with D perhaps TRBD2 (5 bases). Germline lookup yields CDR1 SEHNR and CDR2 FQNEAQ (reference sequence). Trimming removed 8 bases at V and 0 bases at J, with 11 bases between. The CDR3 is 14 amino acids. CDR3: CASAEASSYNEQFF. CDR3 in DNA: TGTGCCAGCGCGGAGGCGAGCTCCTACAATGAGCAGTTCTTC. Filled out from reference TRBV7-9 and TRBJ2-1, the complete variable domain reads DTGVSQNPRHKITKRGQNVTFRCDPISEHNRLYWYRQTLGQGPEFLTYFQNEAQLEKSRLLSDRFSAERPKGSFSTLEIQRTEQGDSAMYLCASAEASSYNEQFFGPGTRLTVL.

This clone is a singleton in its sample. The chain joins TRBV11-3 to TRBJ1-3; D not resolved. Germline CDR1 SGHNT, CDR2 YENEEA. V was cut by 2 bases and J by 0 bases, with 14 bases left in between. CDR3 length: 17 residues. In DNA form, the CDR3 reads TGTGCCAGCAGCTTATTTGACCTCCGGAGCTCTGGAAACACCATATATTTT. It specifies CASSLFDLRSSGNTIYF.

The V and J genes are TRBV29-1 and TRBJ2-2, with 10 bases matching TRBD2. In germline, CDR1 is SQVTM, CDR2 ANQGSEA. There are 14 residues in the CDR3. After removal of 7 bases from V and 0 bases from J, the junction contained 2 bases not matched to a gene. The CDR3 spells CSATSGANTGELFF. The CDR3 DNA reads as TGCAGCGCCACTAGCGGGGCGAACACCGGGGAGCTGTTTTTT.

This clone appeared a few times. The V call is TRBV10-3, the J call TRBJ1-1; maybe TRBD1 (6 bases). The CDR3 runs 16 residues. Deletions cut 0 bases from V and 0 bases from J, with 11 bases between. Per germline, CDR1 ENHRY and CDR2 SYGVKD. CDR3 residues: CAISESTGNMNTEAFF. The CDR3 nucleotides read TGTGCCATCAGTGAGTCGACAGGAAACATGAACACTGAAGCTTTCTTT.

The J gene is TRBJ1-2, the V gene TRBV27; 9 nucleotides agree with TRBD1. The CDR3 has 14 residues. Germline assignment: CDR1 MNHEY and CDR2 SMNVEV (reference sequence). Trimming cost V 2 bases and J 4 bases; bases outside gene matches: 2. CDR3 sequence: CASSLRGQGYGYTF. The DNA for the CDR3 is TGTGCCAGCAGTTTAAGGGGACAGGGCTATGGCTACACCTTC.

The J gene is TRBJ2-1, the V gene TRBV5-1; TRBD2 agrees at 13 bases. The CDR3 is 15 amino acids. Losses at the gene ends were 4 bases for V and 5 bases for J; bases not matched to a gene: 3. Germline V gives CDR1 SGHRS, CDR2 YFSETQ. The CDR3 nucleotides read TGCGCCAGCAGCGCTGGACTAGCGGGGGACAATGAGCAGTTCTTC. Its translation is CASSAGLAGDNEQFF.

The sample holds a few counts of this clone. The chain employs TRBV2 and TRBJ1-1, with a tentative D call TRBD1 (6 bases). Trimming pared 7 bases from V and 4 bases from J, leaving 16 bases between. Per germline, CDR1 SNHLY and CDR2 FYNNEI. There are 14 residues in the CDR3. The CDR3 spells CASTQGGVGTEAFF. As DNA, the CDR3 is TGTGCCAGCACCCAAGGGGGGGTGGGCACTGAAGCTTTCTTT.

V gene TRBV30 combines with J gene TRBJ2-3, with TRBD2 identical over 13 bases. CDR3 length: 20 amino acids. The V gene's germline CDR1 is GTSNPN and CDR2 SVGIG (reference sequence). Trimming removed 5 bases from V and 1 base from J; junction bases left unmatched: 18. CDR3 sequence (DNA): TGTGCCTGGGGTATACCGGGACTAGCGGGAACCAGGAGACGCACAGATACGCAGTATTTT. This gives the protein CAWGIPGLAGTRRRTDTQYF.

The rearrangement links TRBV7-9 to TRBJ2-1; 7 nucleotides line up with TRBD2. The germline CDR1 and CDR2 sequences are SEHNR and FQNEAQ (reference sequence). Trimming at V came to 3 bases and at J to 5 bases, leaving 4 bases not matched to a gene. This CDR3 has 14 residues. The CDR3 DNA is TGTGCCAGCAGCTTTGGAGCGGGACACAATGAGCAGTTCTTC. It codes for CASSFGAGHNEQFF.

This sequence joins TRBV13 and TRBJ2-1; perhaps TRBD2 as D (6 bases). The length of the CDR3 is 16 residues. The V end lost 4 bases, the J end lost 1 base, and 14 bases lay between the germline ends. Germline V gene data show CDR1 as PRHDT and CDR2 as FYEKMQ (reference sequence). CDR3 in amino acids: CASSYYSGLSYNEQFF. The CDR3 bases are TGTGCCAGCAGCTATTATAGCGGCCTATCCTACAATGAGCAGTTCTTC.

This chain uses TRBV2 with TRBJ2-3; 13 bases align to TRBD2. CDR3 size: 16 residues. In germline, CDR1 is SNHLY, CDR2 FYNNEI. Trimming took 7 bases from V and 3 from J; bases not matched to a gene: 7. CDR3 nucleotide sequence: TGTGCCAGCATTACGGGACTAGCGGGAACGACAGATACGCAGTATTTT. Amino acids: CASITGLAGTTDTQYF. Full variable domain (outside the CDR3, taken from reference TRBV2 and TRBJ2-3): EPEVTQTPSHQVTQMGQEVILRCVPISNHLYFYWYRQILGQKVEFLVSFYNNEISEKSEIFDDQFSVERPDGSNFTLKIRSTKLEDSAMYFCASITGLAGTTDTQYFGPGTRLTVL.

This clone was recorded a few times. The rearrangement joins TRBV19 to TRBJ2-7, with 7 bases lining up with TRBD1. The germline V gene has CDR1 LNHDA and CDR2 SQIVND (reference sequence). Trimming took 3 bases from V and 1 from J; bases not matched to a gene: 6. The CDR3 runs to 15 residues. The CDR3 protein is CASSMSGTASYEQYF. The DNA for the CDR3 is TGTGCCAGTAGTATGTCGGGGACAGCTTCCTACGAGCAGTACTTC.

The V and J genes are TRBV5-8 and TRBJ1-2; TRBD1 aligns across 7 bases. CDR1 and CDR2 from the germline V gene are SGHTS and YDEGEE. The CDR3 is 15 residues long. V shed 4 bases and J 8 bases; nucleotides not matched to a gene: 14. The CDR3, as DNA: TGTGCCAGCAGCGGAACAGGGGCTTGGATATACGGCTACACCTTC. It specifies CASSGTGAWIYGYTF.

The chain recombines TRBV5-1 with TRBJ1-3; D is uncertain. CDR3 size: 14 residues. V gave up 1 base and J gave up 1 base, with 6 bases separating them. Germline lookup yields CDR1 SGHRS and CDR2 YFSETQ. CDR3 region: CASSLSQSGNTIYF. Written as DNA, the CDR3 is TGCGCCAGCAGCTTGAGCCAATCTGGAAACACCATATATTTT.

This chain links TRBV5-1 with TRBJ1-1; 11 bases agree with TRBD1. V lost 4 bases to trimming and J lost 3 bases; unmatched junction nucleotides: 8. The CDR3 loop spans 16 amino acids. The germline V gene has CDR1 SGHRS and CDR2 YFSETQ. The CDR3 loop reads CASSNGQGAVHTEAFF. CDR3 bases: TGCGCCAGCAGCAATGGACAGGGGGCAGTTCACACTGAAGCTTTCTTT.

This clone was picked up a small number of times. This sequence joins TRBV2 and TRBJ2-7, with D tentatively TRBD1 (6 bases). Trimming left V 5 bases short and J 5 bases short, with 10 bases between. Germline V gives CDR1 SNHLY, CDR2 FYNNEI. This CDR3 has 12 residues. CDR3 residues: CASSFTGNEQYF. Here the CDR3 DNA reads TGTGCCAGCAGTTTTACAGGGAACGAGCAGTACTTC.

The chain joins TRBV18 to TRBJ2-7, with 9 bases fitting TRBD1. CDR3 size: 15 residues. Germline CDR1 reads KGHSH; CDR2 reads LQKENI. V lost 0 bases and J lost 7; bases outside the gene matches: 7. This chain's CDR3 is CASSPPGQGGGEQYF. CDR3 DNA: TGTGCCAGCTCACCACCGGGACAGGGAGGTGGAGAGCAGTACTTC.

This clone was seen more than once but under ten times. The chain joins TRBV2 to TRBJ2-2, with 12 bases matching TRBD2. V was clipped by 4 bases and J by 5 bases; unmatched bases: 2. CDR1 and CDR2 (germline): SNHLY, FYNNEI. The CDR3 length is 15 residues. The chain's CDR3 is CASSGTSGRTGELFF. The DNA of the CDR3 is TGTGCCAGCAGTGGAACTAGCGGGAGGACCGGGGAGCTGTTTTTT.